This T cell receptor (beta chain) was obtained from a study of shared clonotypes between healthy human individuals. General study results and limits: It was anticipated that sequencing depth would influence how many clonotypes donors shared. Only blood samples were collected, and tissue repertoires likely differ. Rarefaction analysis demonstrated incomplete sorted-subset sequencing notwithstanding large depth. Represented diversity (both genetic and exposure-history) was limited by the small number of donors.

Comment on this clone: Its cognate antigen is unknown.

Assay used: immunoSEQ multiplex PCR; TCRdb lists only in-frame clones, some missing. The repertoire has 2 million to 2.5 million clones, 93% of them found once; the top ten carry 0.36%. CDR1 SGHVS and CDR2 FQNEAQ come from the germline V gene. Unmatched junction bases numbered 11, after V lost 6 bases and J lost 4 bases. The CDR3 is 16 residues long. The sample consisted of naive CD4+ T cells from PBMCs. Subset here: CD45RA+ positively selected. The receptor was derived from a young man in good health. Some clones in this sample may be carry-over from other donors' samples. The chain links TRBV7-8 to TRBJ1-5; the match to TRBD1 covers 8 bases. The CDR3 loop is CASSREDRGPNQPQHF. The CDR3 DNA reads TGTGCCAGCAGTCGAGAAGACAGGGGCCCTAATCAGCCCCAGCATTTT. The full variable domain, with the rest looked up from reference TRBV7-8 and TRBJ1-5, is GAGVSQSPRYKVAKRGQDVALRCDPISGHVSLFWYQQALGQGPEFLTYFQNEAQLDKSGLPSDRFFAERPEGSVSTLKIQRTQQEDSAVYLCASSREDRGPNQPQHFGDGTRLSIL.